The entry below gives a single TCR beta chain sequence along with its context. Which antigen it targets is not known. Base qualities were left out, and no much larger clone turns up one base away. The data originate from a study of T cell repertoires in cytomegalovirus infection (dated by TCRdb to about 2019). For context, the study as a whole: Donor HLA type was relevant to the analysis, because carriage of CMV infection together with the matching HLA type was indicated by public TCR beta signatures.

Study-wide findings and limitations: Cumulative frequency of public TCR beta family members discriminated carriers of CMV infection plus the relevant HLA type in this cohort and an independent 352-donor cohort. The ex vivo response was dominated by HLA-C-restricted CMV-specific TCR beta clonotypes, and the single most frequent clonotype in two of eight donors was supplied by these HLA-C-restricted clonotypes.

The sample was run on an Illumina HiSeq 1500. In-frame beta chains were kept once TCRdb had trimmed the public reads at Q25 with fastp and called clones with MiXCR. Rows are combined by CDR3 protein, so each entry shows the most common genes and DNA. The sample table shows about 740,000 distinct CDR3 sequences, and 35% are seen once. The ten top clones hold around 2.8% of the sample. Reading the germline V gene gives CDR1 LGHNA and CDR2 YNFKEQ. Germline trimming amounts to 5 bases on V and 2 bases on J, with 8 as the count of junction bases outside the gene matches. There are 16 amino acids in the CDR3, from cysteine to phenylalanine inclusive. Just CDR3 DNA is preserved here, 48 bases in frame from base 1.

This receptor was taken from a human donor in good health (CMV status not recorded). Some clones in this sample may be carry-over from other donors' samples. The sample consisted of PBMCs. The chain links TRBV4-2 with TRBJ2-1; TRBD2 lines up with 8 middle nucleotides. For the CDR3, the sequence is CASSKGGGGPYNEQFF. The bases are TGTGCCAGCAGCAAGGGCGGCGGGGGGCCCTACAATGAGCAGTTCTTC.